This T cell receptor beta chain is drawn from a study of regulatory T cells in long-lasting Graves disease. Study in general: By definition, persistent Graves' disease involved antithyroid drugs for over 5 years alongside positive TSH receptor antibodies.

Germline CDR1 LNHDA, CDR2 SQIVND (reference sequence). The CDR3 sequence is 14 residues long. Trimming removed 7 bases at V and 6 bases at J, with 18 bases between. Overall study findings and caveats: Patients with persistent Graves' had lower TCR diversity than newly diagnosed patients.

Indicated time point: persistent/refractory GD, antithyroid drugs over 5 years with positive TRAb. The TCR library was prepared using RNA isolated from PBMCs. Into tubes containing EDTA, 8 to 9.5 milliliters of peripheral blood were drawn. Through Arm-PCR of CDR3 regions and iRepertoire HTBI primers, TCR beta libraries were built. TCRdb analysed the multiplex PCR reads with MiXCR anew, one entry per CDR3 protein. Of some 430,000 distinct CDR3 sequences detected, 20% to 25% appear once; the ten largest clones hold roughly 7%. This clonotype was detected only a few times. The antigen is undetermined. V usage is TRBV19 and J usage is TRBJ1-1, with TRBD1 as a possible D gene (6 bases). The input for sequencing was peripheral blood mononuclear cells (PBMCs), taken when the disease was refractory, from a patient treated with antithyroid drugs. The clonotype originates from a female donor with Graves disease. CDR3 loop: CASMSRGLWAEAFF. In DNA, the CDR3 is TGTGCCAGTATGTCGCGGGGGCTGTGGGCTGAAGCTTTCTTT.